Described below is a single T cell receptor (beta chain) sequence and its context. The data stem from a study of blood T cell repertoires in COVID-19. Turning to the study itself: Acute and convalescent COVID-19 samples came from the United States, Italy and Spain. PBMCs, B-cell-depleted T cells, or T cells were the source of the cDNA or gDNA that made up the material.

The authors' processing: Scientists estimated how many nucleated cells there were by amplifying reference gene primers. Method: immunoSEQ multiplex PCR; TCRdb's copy keeps in-frame clones and lacks some. V and J calls and clone size come straight from that table; D and trimming were deduced from the DNA. The sample lists about 260,000 clones, 70% to 90% seen once, with around 0.7% in the top ten. Germline assignment: CDR1 MGHRA and CDR2 YSYEKL. The CDR3 length is 15 residues. V lost 6 bases to trimming and J lost 3 bases, with 18 bases between them. The chain employs TRBV4-1 and TRBJ2-7, with a possible D match to TRBD2 (6 bases). Sequences were obtained from peripheral blood. This receptor was obtained from a human donor in a cohort sampled during active COVID-19. CDR3 in amino acids: CASSRDSFGGYEQYF. CDR3 coding DNA: TGCGCCAGCAGTCGGGACTCGTTTGGTGGCTACGAGCAGTACTTC.